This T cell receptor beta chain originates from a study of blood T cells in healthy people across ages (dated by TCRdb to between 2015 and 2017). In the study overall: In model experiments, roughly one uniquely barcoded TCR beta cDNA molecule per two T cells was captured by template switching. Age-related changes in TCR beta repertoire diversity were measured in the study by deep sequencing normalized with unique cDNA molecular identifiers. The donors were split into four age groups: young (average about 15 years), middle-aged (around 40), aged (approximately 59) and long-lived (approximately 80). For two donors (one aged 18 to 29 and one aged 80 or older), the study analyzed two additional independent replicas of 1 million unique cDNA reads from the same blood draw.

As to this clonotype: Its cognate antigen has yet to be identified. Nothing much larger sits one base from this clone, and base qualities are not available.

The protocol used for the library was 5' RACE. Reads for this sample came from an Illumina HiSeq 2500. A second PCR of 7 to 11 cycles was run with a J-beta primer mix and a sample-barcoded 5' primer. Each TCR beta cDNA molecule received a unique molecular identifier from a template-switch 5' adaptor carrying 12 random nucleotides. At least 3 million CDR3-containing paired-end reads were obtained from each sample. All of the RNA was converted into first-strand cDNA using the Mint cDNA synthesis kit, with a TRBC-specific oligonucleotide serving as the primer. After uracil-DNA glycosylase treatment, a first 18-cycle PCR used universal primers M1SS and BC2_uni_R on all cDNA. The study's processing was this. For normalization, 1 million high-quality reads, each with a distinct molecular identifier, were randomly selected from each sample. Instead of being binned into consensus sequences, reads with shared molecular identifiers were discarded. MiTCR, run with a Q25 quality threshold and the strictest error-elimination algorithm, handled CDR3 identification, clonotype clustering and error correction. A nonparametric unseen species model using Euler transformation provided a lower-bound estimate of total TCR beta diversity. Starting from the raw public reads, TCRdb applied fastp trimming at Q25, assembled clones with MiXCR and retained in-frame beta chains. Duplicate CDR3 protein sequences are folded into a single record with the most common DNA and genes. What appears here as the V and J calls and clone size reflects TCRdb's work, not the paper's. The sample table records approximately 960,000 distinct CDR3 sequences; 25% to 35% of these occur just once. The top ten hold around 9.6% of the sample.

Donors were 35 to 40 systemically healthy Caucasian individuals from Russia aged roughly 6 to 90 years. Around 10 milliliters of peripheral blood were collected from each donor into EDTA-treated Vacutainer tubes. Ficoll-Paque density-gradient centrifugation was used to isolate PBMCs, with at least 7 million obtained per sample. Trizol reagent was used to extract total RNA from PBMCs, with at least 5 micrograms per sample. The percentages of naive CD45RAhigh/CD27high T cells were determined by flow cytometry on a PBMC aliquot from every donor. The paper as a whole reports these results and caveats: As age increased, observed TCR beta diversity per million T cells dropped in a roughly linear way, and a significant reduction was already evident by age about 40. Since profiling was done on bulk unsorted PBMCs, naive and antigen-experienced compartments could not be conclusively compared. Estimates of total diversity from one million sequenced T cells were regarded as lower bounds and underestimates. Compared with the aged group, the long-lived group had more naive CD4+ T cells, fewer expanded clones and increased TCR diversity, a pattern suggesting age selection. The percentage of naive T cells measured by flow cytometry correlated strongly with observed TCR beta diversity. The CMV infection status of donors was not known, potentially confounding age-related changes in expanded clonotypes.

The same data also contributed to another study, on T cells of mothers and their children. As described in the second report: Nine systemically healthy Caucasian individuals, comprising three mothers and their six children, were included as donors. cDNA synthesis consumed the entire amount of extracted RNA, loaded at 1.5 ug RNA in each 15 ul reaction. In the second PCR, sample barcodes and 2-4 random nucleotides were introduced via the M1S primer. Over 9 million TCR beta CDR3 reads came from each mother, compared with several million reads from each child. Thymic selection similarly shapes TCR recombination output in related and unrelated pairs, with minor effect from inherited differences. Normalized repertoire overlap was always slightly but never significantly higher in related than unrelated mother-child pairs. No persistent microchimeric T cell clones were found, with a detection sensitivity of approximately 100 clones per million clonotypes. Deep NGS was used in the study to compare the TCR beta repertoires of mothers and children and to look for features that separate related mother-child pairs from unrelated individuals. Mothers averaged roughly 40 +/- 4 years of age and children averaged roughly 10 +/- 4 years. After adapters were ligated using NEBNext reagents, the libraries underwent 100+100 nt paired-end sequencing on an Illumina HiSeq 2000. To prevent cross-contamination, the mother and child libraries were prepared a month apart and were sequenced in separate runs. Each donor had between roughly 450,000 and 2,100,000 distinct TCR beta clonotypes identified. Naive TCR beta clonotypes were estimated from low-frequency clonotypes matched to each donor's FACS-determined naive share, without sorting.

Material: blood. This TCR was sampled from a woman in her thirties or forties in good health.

The sequenced DNA: TGTGCCAGCAGAAGACAGGGAACCGGGGAGCTGTTTTTT. Its translation is CASRRQGTGELFF. The chain couples TRBV27 to TRBJ2-2, and 7 junctional nucleotides match TRBD1. Per the germline V gene (reference sequence), MNHEY is the CDR1 and SMNVEV is the CDR2. V lost 6 bases and J lost 5 bases, and the count of bases not matched to a germline gene is 3. The CDR3 measures 13 amino acids from cysteine to phenylalanine. Of the read, only the CDR3 DNA is kept; its 39 bases are in frame from base 1.